A single sample gave rise to the 8 T cell receptor beta chains below, sequenced in a study of identical twins. TCRdb ran MiXCR on the 5' RACE reads and lists one entry per CDR3 protein. The repertoire has 120,000 to 150,000 distinct CDR3 sequences, under 4.5% of them found once; the top ten carry 7% to 10%. The source material was memory T cells sorted from blood. These receptors all come from a man aged 18-30 years in good health.

Many counts were recorded for this clonotype. This chain links TRBV20-1 with TRBJ2-1; either TRBD1 or TRBD2 may supply D (6 bases each). This CDR3 has 16 residues. Trimming pared 5 bases from V and 7 bases from J, leaving 24 bases between. Germline-derived CDR1 and CDR2 are DFQATT and SNEGSKA (reference sequence). CDR3 residues: CSASTPWGARWNEQFF. CDR3 nucleotides: TGCAGTGCTTCAACCCCGTGGGGGGCCCGCTGGAATGAGCAGTTCTTC.

This clonotype showed up just a few times. The rearrangement uses TRBV3-1 and TRBJ1-1; D is ambiguous. Germline CDR1 reads LGHDT; CDR2 reads YNNKEL (reference sequence). V lost 3 bases and J 5 bases, leaving 10 bases between the germline ends. The CDR3 spans 13 residues. CDR3 loop: CASSQFGRTEAFF. In nucleotides, the CDR3 is TGTGCCAGCAGCCAGTTCGGCCGGACTGAAGCTTTCTTT.

The chain has TRBV6-1 and TRBJ2-1; D might be TRBD1 (7 bases). The V and J ends lost 0 bases and 4 bases respectively, with 16 bases between them. The CDR3 length is 17 residues. Germline values: CDR1 MNHNS, CDR2 SASEGT. The CDR3 DNA is TGTGCCAGCAGTGAAGCAGCGGCAGGGGGACTGTACAATGAGCAGTTCTTC. This sequence encodes CASSEAAAGGLYNEQFF.

This clonotype was recorded at least ten times. The chain carries TRBV29-1 and TRBJ2-3; TRBD2 aligns across 16 bases. Germline loops: CDR1 SQVTM, CDR2 ANQGSEA. V gave up 6 bases and J gave up 2 bases; unmatched junction bases: 17. The length of the CDR3 is 20 residues. The CDR3 spells CSVATLSGTSGRVNTDTQYF. Written as DNA, the CDR3 is TGCAGCGTCGCGACCCTGTCCGGGACTAGCGGGAGGGTAAACACAGATACGCAGTATTTT.

This clonotype was seen repeatedly, ten times or more. CDR3 DNA: TGTGCCAGCAGCCAAGACGCCACAGGGGGTAGAAATCAGCCCCAGCATTTT. It encodes CASSQDATGGRNQPQHF. The chain carries TRBV4-2 and TRBJ1-5; 8 bases agree with TRBD1. In germline, CDR1 is LGHNA, CDR2 YNFKEQ. The CDR3 totals 17 residues. V was clipped by 0 bases and J by 4 bases; unmatched bases: 8.

Ten or more counts support this clonotype. The V and J genes are TRBV20-1 and TRBJ2-1; TRBD1 might be the D (6 bases). Per germline, CDR1 DFQATT and CDR2 SNEGSKA (reference sequence). CDR3 length: 15 amino acids. Trimming shortened V by 3 bases and J by 0 bases, and 12 bases separated the two germline ends. CDR3 amino acids: CSARPPRGSYNEQFF. As DNA, the CDR3 is TGCAGTGCTAGGCCACCCAGGGGCTCCTACAATGAGCAGTTCTTC.

This clonotype turned up a few times. The chain is built from TRBV28 and TRBJ1-1, with D perhaps TRBD1 (6 bases). Trimming pared 5 bases from V and 3 bases from J, leaving 19 bases between. This CDR3 is 16 amino acids long. CDR1 MDHEN and CDR2 SYDVKM come from the germline V gene. CDR3 protein: CASSPYPLDSYTEAFF. The DNA for the CDR3 is TGTGCCAGCAGTCCCTACCCTCTGGACAGCTACACTGAAGCTTTCTTT.

Concerning this clonotype: Being one base from a much bigger clone, this may be a read error. The gene calls are TRBV6-2 or TRBV6-3 and TRBJ2-7, with D tentatively TRBD1 (5 bases). CDR3 length: 13 residues. The V gene's germline CDR1 is MNHEY and CDR2 SVGEGT. V was clipped by 6 bases and J by 2 bases, with 11 bases between them. The CDR3 is CASSLADTYEQYF. CDR3 coding DNA: TGTGCCAGCAGCCTCGCGGACACCTACGAGCAGTACTTC.